A single sample gave rise to the 7 T cell receptor beta chains below, sequenced in a study of blood T cells in healthy people across ages. Combining a sample-barcoded 5' primer with a J-beta primer mix, a second PCR ran for roughly 7 to 11 cycles. TCRdb re-analysed the 5' RACE reads in MiXCR, keeping a single row per CDR3 protein. The profile shows 380,000 or so distinct CDR3 sequences, approximately 52% of them singletons. The sequenced material came from blood. Receptors originate from a man between 60 and 75 years old in good health.

This clonotype was observed once. The chain uses TRBV7-2 and TRBJ2-7, with 7 bases fitting TRBD1. CDR1 is SGHTA, CDR2 FQGNSA, per germline. The CDR3 runs 14 residues. Losses at the gene ends were 7 bases for V and 4 bases for J; bases not matched to a gene: 10. The CDR3 loop reads CASTQGDLRYEQYF. CDR3 DNA sequence: TGTGCCAGCACTCAGGGGGACCTCCGGTACGAGCAGTACTTC.

The table lists this clonotype with many counts. The V gene is TRBV7-3, the J gene TRBJ2-1, with TRBD2 matching 7 bases. The V gene's germline CDR1 is SGHTA and CDR2 FQGTGA. V gave up 0 bases and J gave up 0 bases; unmatched junction bases: 14. CDR3 length equals 20 residues. CDR3 coding DNA: TGTGCCAGCAGCTTAACGGGGACTACCGTACGGGGAAGCTCCTACAATGAGCAGTTCTTC. Its translation: CASSLTGTTVRGSSYNEQFF.

This clonotype was seen more than once but under ten times. The rearrangement joins TRBV20-1 to TRBJ2-3; 12 bases are shared with TRBD2. CDR1 is DFQATT and CDR2 is SNEGSKA in the germline V gene (reference sequence). The CDR3 has 17 residues. Trimming cost V 6 bases and J 3 bases; bases outside gene matches: 13. DNA for the CDR3: TGCAGTGCCGTTGGTCTAGCGGGAGGGCCGAGGACAGATACGCAGTATTTT. This gives the protein CSAVGLAGGPRTDTQYF.

This clonotype has just a few counts. The chain employs TRBV20-1 and TRBJ2-5, with D perhaps matching TRBD1 (5 bases). CDR1 is DFQATT, CDR2 SNEGSKA, per germline (reference sequence). Deletions cut 3 bases from V and 4 bases from J, with 21 bases between. This CDR3 region has 16 residues. The CDR3 DNA reads TGCAGTGCTAGCTTCCCCCTAGGGGTATCGGTAGAGACCCAGTACTTC. Translating gives CSASFPLGVSVETQYF.

This clonotype was counted between two and nine times. V and J are TRBV6-1 and TRBJ2-1; D is undetermined. The germline V gene has CDR1 MNHNS and CDR2 SASEGT. V lost 0 bases and J 0 bases, leaving 6 bases between the germline ends. This CDR3 contains 15 residues. CDR3 protein: CASSEAQSSYNEQFF. Written as DNA, the CDR3 is TGTGCCAGCAGTGAAGCCCAAAGCTCCTACAATGAGCAGTTCTTC.

This clonotype was counted only a few times. The J gene is TRBJ2-6, the V gene TRBV29-1, with TRBD1 matching over 11 bases. Germline trimming cut 4 bases from V and 2 bases from J; bases unmatched to any gene: 1. The CDR3 runs 15 residues. Germline CDR1 is SQVTM and CDR2 is ANQGSEA. As DNA, the CDR3 is TGCAGCGTTGGGACAGGGGGCGCTGGGGCCAACGTCCTGACTTTC. Translated, it gives CSVGTGGAGANVLTF.

Turning to this clonotype: An end of the junction does not agree with germline; a read error may underlie this. This chain links TRBV20-1 with TRBJ2-1; TRBD2 agrees at 14 bases. Per the germline V gene, CDR1 is DFQATT and CDR2 is SNEGSKA (reference sequence). CDR3 length: 13 residues. CDR3 loop: CSAGTSGGNERFF. DNA for the CDR3: TGCAGTGCGGGGACTAGCGGGGGTAATGAGCGGTTCTTC.